Shown below are 10 T cell receptor beta chains from a single sample sequenced in a study of T cell responses to AZD1222 COVID-19 vaccine. Sequenced by immunoSEQ multiplex PCR; TCRdb stores in-frame clones only, minus some. Counted here are 85,000 to 100,000 clones, just over 90% occurring once; the ten biggest clones make up about 9%. This sample comprised peripheral blood, obtained 28 days after the second AZD1222 dose. The receptors derive from an adult who received the AZD1222 COVID-19 vaccine.

The chain combines TRBV6-1 with TRBJ1-2, with a possible D match to TRBD1 (5 bases). Germline CDR1 MNHNS, CDR2 SASEGT. The CDR3 totals 16 residues. Trimming took 2 bases from V and 5 from J, leaving 18 bases between them. CDR3 sequence reads: CASSEFPVAGTYGYTF. DNA for the CDR3: TGTGCCAGCAGTGAATTCCCGGTGGCAGGGACGTATGGCTACACCTTC.

The chain joins TRBV18 to TRBJ2-1; D possibly matches TRBD1 or TRBD2 (5 bases each). Trimming stripped 5 bases from V and 3 bases from J, with 11 bases between. CDR3 length: 14 residues. Germline CDR1 reads KGHSH; CDR2 reads LQKENI. In DNA form, the CDR3 reads TGTGCCAGCTCAGACCGGGACCACTACAATGAGCAGTTCTTC. Translating it yields CASSDRDHYNEQFF.

This clone was seen a handful of times. V usage is TRBV7-8 and J usage is TRBJ2-2; 10 bases are shared with TRBD2. CDR1 SGHVS and CDR2 FQNEAQ come from the germline V gene. The V gene end was trimmed by 0 bases and the J gene end by 3 bases; junction bases not matched to a gene: 13. The CDR3 is 20 residues long. The CDR3 loop is CASSLARIAGGSRDTGELFF. The CDR3, as DNA: TGTGCCAGCAGCTTAGCGCGTATAGCGGGGGGATCTCGAGACACCGGGGAGCTGTTTTTT.

This chain uses TRBV7-9 with TRBJ2-3; weak D call: TRBD1 (7 bases). Trimming removed 0 bases from V and 5 bases from J, with 18 bases in between. Germline CDR1 and CDR2: SEHNR and FQNEAQ (reference sequence). The CDR3 is 17 residues long. The CDR3 DNA reads as TGTGCCAGCAGCTTAGCGGGAGGCAGGGGGGCCGGAGATACGCAGTATTTT. It yields the protein CASSLAGGRGAGDTQYF.

This clone was seen just once. This chain links TRBV5-1 with TRBJ1-2, with D hard to call. V shed 0 bases and J shed 2 bases, with 11 bases lying between them. The V gene's germline CDR1 is SGHRS and CDR2 YFSETQ. This CDR3 is built from 15 residues. Here the CDR3 reads CASSLALDVNYGYTF. As DNA, the CDR3 is TGCGCCAGCAGCTTGGCCTTGGACGTCAACTATGGCTACACCTTC.

The chain uses TRBV3-1 (or the pseudogene TRBV3-2) and TRBJ1-1; perhaps TRBD1 as D (5 bases). The V end was cut by 0 bases, the J end by 8 bases, with 16 bases between. The CDR3 is 15 residues long. Germline CDR1 LGHDT, CDR2 YNNKEL (reference sequence). DNA of the CDR3: TGTGCCAGCAGCCAAGATAGCTCGCCGGGGGGGGAAGCTTTCTTT. Its translation: CASSQDSSPGGEAFF.

The gene calls are TRBV2 and TRBJ1-5, with unresolved D. Trimming removed 4 bases from V and 0 bases from J, with 10 bases in between. This CDR3 region has 15 residues. CDR1 and CDR2 from the germline V gene are SNHLY and FYNNEI. The DNA for the CDR3 is TGTGCCAGCAGTGTGGCAGAAACTAGCAATCAGCCCCAGCATTTT. Translated: CASSVAETSNQPQHF.

The chain couples TRBV10-2 to TRBJ1-2, with D hard to call. Germline CDR1 WSHSY, CDR2 SAAADI. Trimming took 3 bases from V and 2 from J, leaving 4 bases between them. This CDR3 has 12 amino acids. In DNA, the CDR3 is TGCGCCAGCAGTGAAGGAAACTATGGCTACACCTTC. This gives the protein CASSEGNYGYTF.

This rearrangement joins TRBV7-7 to TRBJ2-2, with 9 nucleotides matching TRBD1. This CDR3 is 18 amino acids long. With V trimmed by 5 bases and J by 6 bases, 16 bases remained unmatched. Looked up from germline, CDR1 is SSHAT and CDR2 is FNYEAQ (reference sequence). The CDR3 region has the DNA TGTGCCAGCAGCATCATGCCGACAGGGACAGGGAAAGCCGGGGAGCTGTTTTTT. The encoded protein is CASSIMPTGTGKAGELFF.

The V gene is TRBV24-1, the J gene TRBJ2-7, with 8 bases fitting TRBD1. V was clipped by 7 bases and J by 5 bases; unmatched bases: 3. Germline V lookup: CDR1 KGHDR, CDR2 SFDVKD. CDR3 size: 12 residues. CDR3 sequence (DNA): TGTGCCACCAGCCCACAGGGGGACGAGCAGTACTTC. It codes for CATSPQGDEQYF.